Listed here are 32 T cell receptor beta chains from one sample, sequenced in a study of T cell responses to AZD1222 COVID-19 vaccine. TCRdb keeps only in-frame clones here, not all; method: immunoSEQ multiplex PCR. The data contain 50,000 to 70,000 clones, about 85% of them singletons. This sample comprised peripheral blood, obtained on day 0 of MenACWY control vaccination. These receptors all stem from an adult in good health.

V and J are TRBV7-9 and TRBJ1-1; D is possibly TRBD1 (6 bases). Germline CDR1 reads SEHNR; CDR2 reads FQNEAQ (reference sequence). This CDR3 region has 13 residues. The germline V and J ends were trimmed by 5 bases and 4 bases, with 11 bases remaining between them. The CDR3 coding sequence is TGTGCCAGCAGCCCTCAGGGGCTCACTGAAGCTTTCTTT. Translated: CASSPQGLTEAFF.

The chain uses TRBV20-1 and TRBJ2-1; 11 nucleotides match TRBD2. The CDR3 is made up of 16 amino acids. V lost 3 bases to trimming and J lost 1 base; unmatched junction nucleotides: 5. In germline, CDR1 is DFQATT, CDR2 SNEGSKA (reference sequence). CDR3 amino acids: CSASGSSGRSYNEQFF. As DNA, the CDR3 is TGCAGTGCTAGTGGGTCTAGCGGGAGGTCCTACAATGAGCAGTTCTTC.

CDR3 coding DNA: TGTGCCACCAGCAGAACGAGAAGGGGGGAAGAGACCCAGTACTTC. Translated, it gives CATSRTRRGEETQYF. The J gene is TRBJ2-5, the V gene TRBV15; either TRBD1 or TRBD2 may fit D (6 bases each). V shed 2 bases and J shed 3 bases, with 13 bases lying between them. CDR1 is LNHNV, CDR2 YYDKDF, per germline (reference sequence). The CDR3 spans 15 residues.

V and J are TRBV7-2 and TRBJ2-1; weak D call: TRBD1 (5 bases). The V gene lost 1 base and the J gene lost 9 bases, with 22 bases spanning the gap. Germline V gives CDR1 SGHTA, CDR2 FQGNSA. This CDR3 is 17 amino acids long. CDR3 loop: CASSLVSSGAVLFEQFF. The CDR3 DNA reads TGTGCCAGCAGCTTAGTTTCTAGTGGGGCTGTTCTTTTTGAGCAGTTCTTC.

In regard to this clone: One end of the junction is discordant with germline, which a read error may explain. The rearrangement links TRBV6-2 or TRBV6-3 to TRBJ2-1; D is possibly TRBD1 or TRBD2 (5 bases each). CDR3 length equals 14 residues. Looked up from germline, CDR1 is MNHEY and CDR2 is SVGEGT. This CDR3 reads CASSYSGARNKQFF. The CDR3 DNA sequence: TGTGCCAGCAGTTACTCCGGGGCCCGCAATAAGCAGTTCTTC.

This sequence joins TRBV7-2 and TRBJ2-1; weak D call: TRBD2 (6 bases). CDR1 and CDR2 (germline): SGHTA, FQGNSA. Between the trimmed V and J ends, which lost 8 bases and 6 bases, there was a span of 20 bases. The CDR3 covers 15 residues. The CDR3 region is CASRMASVSVNEQFF. CDR3 DNA: TGTGCCAGCCGGATGGCTAGCGTTTCAGTCAATGAGCAGTTCTTC. The full variable domain, in which reference TRBV7-2 and TRBJ2-1 provide the parts outside the CDR3, is GAGVSQSPSNKVTEKGKDVELRCDPISGHTALYWYRQSLGQGLEFLIYFQGNSAPDKSGLPSDRFSAERTGGSVSTLTIQRTQQEDSAVYLCASRMASVSVNEQFFGPGTRLTVL.

The rearrangement links TRBV5-1 to TRBJ2-5; the match to TRBD1 covers 8 bases. J lost 5 bases, V lost 3 bases, and 6 bases had no gene match. The V gene's germline CDR1 is SGHRS and CDR2 YFSETQ. This CDR3 is built from 14 residues. The CDR3 is CASSSGQGRETQYF. The CDR3 bases are TGCGCCAGCAGCTCCGGACAGGGACGGGAGACCCAGTACTTC.

The chain links TRBV28 to TRBJ2-2, with 11 bases lining up with TRBD2. The CDR3 is 17 residues long. After removal of 4 bases from V and 5 bases from J, the junction contained 9 bases not matched to a gene. Germline V gene sequence: CDR1 MDHEN, CDR2 SYDVKM. This chain's CDR3 is CASSSTLAGDRTGELFF. The CDR3 nucleotides are TGTGCCAGCAGTTCAACACTAGCGGGAGATCGAACCGGGGAGCTGTTTTTT.

This sequence joins TRBV7-8 and TRBJ2-3, with D possibly being TRBD2 (6 bases). Germline V gives CDR1 SGHVS, CDR2 FQNEAQ. CDR3 length: 16 residues. Trimming pared 2 bases from V and 2 bases from J, leaving 14 bases between. CDR3 in DNA: TGTGCCAGCAGCTTACCCTCTAGCGTGTACACAGATACGCAGTATTTT. This gives the protein CASSLPSSVYTDTQYF.

The CDR3 sequence: CASSPGQAYNSPLHF. In nucleotides, the CDR3 is TGTGCCAGCAGCCCCGGACAGGCCTATAATTCACCCCTCCACTTT. The chain has TRBV5-6 and TRBJ1-6, with TRBD1 identical over 7 bases. The germline CDR1 and CDR2 sequences are SGHDT and YYEEEE. Unmatched junction bases numbered 3, after V lost 4 bases and J lost 2 bases. The CDR3 has 15 amino acids. Based on the CDR3 plus reference TRBV5-6 and TRBJ1-6, the full variable domain is DAGVTQSPTHLIKTRGQQVTLRCSPKSGHDTVSWYQQALGQGPQFIFQYYEEEERQRGNFPDRFSGHQFPNYSSELNVNALLLGDSALYLCASSPGQAYNSPLHFGNGTRLTVT.

V usage is TRBV19 and J usage is TRBJ1-2, with TRBD1 as a possible D gene (5 bases). Trimming pared 6 bases from V and 2 bases from J, leaving 16 bases between. There are 15 residues in the CDR3. Germline V gives CDR1 LNHDA, CDR2 SQIVND (reference sequence). As DNA, the CDR3 is TGTGCCAGTAGCACCGGGACCGCTCCAAACTATGGCTACACCTTC. Its translation is CASSTGTAPNYGYTF.

The chain recombines TRBV7-9 with TRBJ1-3, with D possibly being TRBD1 (5 bases). Germline V gene sequence: CDR1 SEHNR, CDR2 FQNEAQ (reference sequence). The V end lost 3 bases, the J end lost 1 base, and 13 bases lay between the germline ends. CDR3 length: 16 amino acids. Here the CDR3 reads CASSFGGTESGNTIYF. The CDR3 coding sequence is TGTGCCAGCAGCTTTGGGGGGACTGAATCTGGAAACACCATATATTTT.

The gene calls are TRBV3-1 (or the pseudogene TRBV3-2) and TRBJ1-1; no firm D call. The V and J ends lost 1 base and 7 bases respectively, with 4 bases between them. The germline V gene has CDR1 LGHDT and CDR2 YNNKEL (reference sequence). CDR3 length equals 11 residues. CDR3 bases: TGTGCCAGCAGCCAAGGAGTTGAAGCTTTCTTT. Protein sequence: CASSQGVEAFF.

The chain combines TRBV28 with TRBJ1-3, with D maybe TRBD1 (6 bases). The germline gives CDR1 MDHEN, CDR2 SYDVKM. The CDR3 consists of 15 residues. The V gene lost 2 bases and the J gene lost 4 bases, with 12 bases spanning the gap. The CDR3 DNA sequence: TGTGCCAGCAGTTTACCAGGGGCACAAGGAAACACCATATATTTT. Translation: CASSLPGAQGNTIYF.

The gene calls are TRBV7-8 and TRBJ2-2, with D perhaps TRBD2 (6 bases). CDR1 and CDR2 from the germline V gene are SGHVS and FQNEAQ. The CDR3 has 15 residues. Trimming stripped 3 bases from V and 2 bases from J, with 10 bases between. The CDR3 nucleotides are TGTGCCAGCAGCTTCATACTAGCTAACACCGGGGAGCTGTTTTTT. Its translation is CASSFILANTGELFF.

The chain joins TRBV3-1 (or the pseudogene TRBV3-2) to TRBJ2-3; D is undetermined. This CDR3 has 14 residues. Germline V gives CDR1 LGHDT, CDR2 YNNKEL (reference sequence). V was shortened by 1 base and J by 6 bases, with 11 bases between the two germline ends. The CDR3 is CASSQVLGKDTQYF. The CDR3 nucleotides are TGTGCCAGCAGCCAAGTCCTGGGGAAGGATACGCAGTATTTT.

The sample holds one count of this clone. The chain carries TRBV3-1 (or the pseudogene TRBV3-2) and TRBJ1-3; D is unresolved. There are 13 residues in the CDR3. The V end was cut by 5 bases, the J end by 7 bases, with 12 bases between. Germline CDR1 reads LGHDT; CDR2 reads YNNKEL (reference sequence). The CDR3 is CASSTPPGNTIYF. In DNA form, the CDR3 reads TGTGCCAGCAGCACCCCGCCGGGGAACACCATATATTTT.

This chain links TRBV27 with TRBJ1-2, with D possibly matching TRBD1 (5 bases). The CDR3 is 16 residues long. The germline CDR1 and CDR2 sequences are MNHEY and SMNVEV (reference sequence). V was pared by 6 bases and J by 2 bases, with 19 bases between. CDR3 region: CASSVSGATSNYGYTF. In nucleotides, the CDR3 is TGTGCCAGCAGCGTTTCCGGGGCGACGTCCAACTATGGCTACACCTTC.

The J gene is TRBJ1-2, the V gene TRBV12-3 or TRBV12-4; D might be TRBD1 (6 bases). Trimming left V 6 bases short and J 2 bases short, with 10 bases between. The length of the CDR3 is 13 residues. The CDR3 protein is CASSGTINYGYTF. The DNA of the CDR3 is TGTGCCAGCAGCGGGACAATCAACTATGGCTACACCTTC.

This chain uses TRBV28 with TRBJ1-5; tentative D call: TRBD1 (5 bases). Looked up from germline, CDR1 is MDHEN and CDR2 is SYDVKM. Trimming removed 8 bases at V and 6 bases at J, with 14 bases between. The CDR3 is made up of 13 amino acids. CDR3 sequence reads: CASREGRVQPQHF. The CDR3 DNA sequence: TGTGCCAGCCGGGAGGGGAGGGTTCAGCCCCAGCATTTT.

The chain carries TRBV7-9 and TRBJ2-3, with 10 bases fitting TRBD2. Losses at the gene ends were 5 bases for V and 6 bases for J; bases not matched to a gene: 11. Germline V lookup: CDR1 SEHNR, CDR2 FQNEAQ (reference sequence). CDR3 length equals 16 residues. The CDR3 DNA follows: TGTGCCAGCAGCGCCGATGGGACTAGCGACCCGGATACGCAGTATTTT. Translated, it gives CASSADGTSDPDTQYF.

The V call is TRBV6-2 or TRBV6-3, the J call TRBJ2-3; D is unresolved. The CDR3 spans 15 residues. CDR1 MNHEY and CDR2 SVGEGT come from the germline V gene. V lost 6 bases and J 6 bases, leaving 19 bases between the germline ends. The CDR3 DNA sequence: TGTGCCAGCAGCCTGGTCCTAGAGAAAATGGATACGCAGTATTTT. It codes for CASSLVLEKMDTQYF.

This clone was counted only a few times. V is TRBV7-9 and J is TRBJ1-2, with 8 bases aligning to TRBD1. CDR1 and CDR2 (germline): SEHNR, FQNEAQ (reference sequence). This CDR3 region has 15 residues. V trimming: 4 bases; J trimming: 10 bases; junction bases outside the gene matches: 14. The CDR3 region is CASSYSTGTGLSYTF. The CDR3 DNA sequence: TGTGCCAGCAGCTACTCCACCGGGACAGGTTTGTCCTACACCTTC.

The chain has TRBV4-2 and TRBJ2-1; 13 nucleotides match TRBD2. The CDR3 has 16 residues. CDR1 and CDR2 (germline): LGHNA, YNFKEQ. With 3 bases clipped from V and 8 bases from J, the junction kept 7 bases outside the gene matches. The DNA for the CDR3 is TGTGCCAGCAGCCAGTTACTAGCGGGAGGGCAAGATGAGCAGTTCTTC. It is translated as CASSQLLAGGQDEQFF.

V gene TRBV4-3 combines with J gene TRBJ1-1, with 7 bases matching TRBD1. The V gene end was trimmed by 3 bases and the J gene end by 0 bases; junction bases not matched to a gene: 7. Looked up from germline, CDR1 is LGHNA and CDR2 is YSLEER. The CDR3 loop spans 16 amino acids. In DNA, the CDR3 is TGCGCCAGCAGCCAGGGACAGAGAAACATGAACACTGAAGCTTTCTTT. Its translation: CASSQGQRNMNTEAFF.

The chain has TRBV3-1 (or the pseudogene TRBV3-2) and TRBJ2-1; TRBD2 matches at 7 bases. Germline V gives CDR1 LGHDT, CDR2 YNNKEL (reference sequence). J was trimmed by 8 bases and V by 0 bases; bases with no gene match: 4. The CDR3 loop spans 14 amino acids. The chain's CDR3 is CASSQEGGSDEQFF. The DNA for the CDR3 is TGTGCCAGCAGCCAAGAGGGGGGGTCGGATGAGCAGTTCTTC.

The V gene is TRBV12-3 or TRBV12-4, the J gene TRBJ2-2, with D possibly matching TRBD2 (6 bases). V lost 6 bases, J lost 5 bases, and 7 bases lay in between. The CDR3 consists of 12 residues. The CDR3, as DNA: TGTGCCAGCAGCCGGGGGACCGGGGAGCTGTTTTTT. Residues: CASSRGTGELFF.

The chain carries TRBV28 and TRBJ2-7; 11 bases are a match to TRBD2. Germline V gene sequence: CDR1 MDHEN, CDR2 SYDVKM. This CDR3 region has 14 residues. With 6 bases clipped from V and 2 bases from J, the junction kept 3 bases outside the gene matches. CDR3 DNA sequence: TGTGCCAGCAGCGGACTAGCGGGCCCCTACGAGCAGTACTTC. Its protein product is CASSGLAGPYEQYF.

This clone was observed a few times. The rearrangement links TRBV2 to TRBJ1-1; D may be TRBD1 (5 bases). V was pared by 6 bases and J by 7 bases, with 15 bases between. The CDR3 totals 13 residues. Germline CDR1 is SNHLY and CDR2 is FYNNEI. The CDR3 protein is CASRDDSSFEAFF. CDR3 nucleotide sequence: TGTGCCAGCAGGGATGACAGCTCATTTGAAGCTTTCTTT.

This chain links TRBV7-3 with TRBJ2-7; a possible D gene is TRBD2 (5 bases). Per the germline V gene, CDR1 is SGHTA and CDR2 is FQGTGA. This CDR3 has 15 amino acids. Trimming stripped 0 bases from V and 2 bases from J, with 11 bases between. The CDR3 spells CASSLTGGSTYEQYF. CDR3 bases: TGTGCCAGCAGCTTAACCGGCGGGTCCACCTACGAGCAGTACTTC. Supplemented by reference TRBV7-3 and TRBJ2-7, the full variable domain reads GAGVSQTPSNKVTEKGKYVELRCDPISGHTALYWYRQSLGQGPEFLIYFQGTGAADDSGLPNDRFFAVRPEGSVSTLKIQRTERGDSAVYLCASSLTGGSTYEQYFGPGTRLTVT.

This clone is a singleton in its sample. This chain joins TRBV5-4 and TRBJ2-1; D is unclear. V gave up 0 bases and J gave up 6 bases, with 13 bases separating them. The CDR3 totals 15 residues. The germline V gene encodes CDR1 SGHNT and CDR2 YYREEE (reference sequence). The CDR3 coding sequence is TGTGCCAGCAGCTTGGTGAACTGGGGTGCCAATGAGCAGTTCTTC. Residues: CASSLVNWGANEQFF.

The rearrangement links TRBV14 to TRBJ2-1, with TRBD2 as a possible D gene (6 bases). V was pared by 3 bases and J by 5 bases, with 17 bases between. Germline values: CDR1 SGHDN, CDR2 FVKESK. This CDR3 is built from 16 residues. The CDR3 spells CASSQNWRLGDNEQFF. Here the CDR3 DNA reads TGTGCCAGCAGCCAGAATTGGCGACTAGGGGACAATGAGCAGTTCTTC.